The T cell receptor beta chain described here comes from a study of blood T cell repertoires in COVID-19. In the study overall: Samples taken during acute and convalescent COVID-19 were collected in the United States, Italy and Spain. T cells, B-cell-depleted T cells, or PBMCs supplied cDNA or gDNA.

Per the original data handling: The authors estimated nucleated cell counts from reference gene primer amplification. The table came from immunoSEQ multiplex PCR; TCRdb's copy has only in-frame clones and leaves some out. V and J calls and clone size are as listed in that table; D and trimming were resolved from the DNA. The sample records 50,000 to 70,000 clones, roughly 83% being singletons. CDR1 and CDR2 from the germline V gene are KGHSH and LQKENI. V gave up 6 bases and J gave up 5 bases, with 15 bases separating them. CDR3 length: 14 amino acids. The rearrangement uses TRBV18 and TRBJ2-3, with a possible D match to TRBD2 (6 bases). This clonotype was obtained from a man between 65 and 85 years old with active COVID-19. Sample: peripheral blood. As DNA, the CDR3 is TGTGCCAGCTCCGGGGACGGGAGAAAAGATACGCAGTATTTT. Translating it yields CASSGDGRKDTQYF.